This entry is about one T cell receptor beta chain. Together with a sample-barcoded 5' primer, a J-beta primer mix was included in a second PCR lasting 7 to 11 cycles. TCRdb recomputed calls from the 5' RACE reads with MiXCR, one row per CDR3 protein. The sample lists hundreds of thousands of distinct CDR3 sequences, about 30% seen once, with just over 15% in the top ten. The data are from a study of blood T cells in healthy people across ages. Donors were healthy Caucasian individuals from Russia aged about 6 to 95. Sequencing was performed on blood. The clonotype was recovered from a woman older than 75 in good health.

In DNA form, the CDR3 reads TGTGCCAGCAGCCTCAATACCGGGACCTCTGACGGGCAGTTCTTC. Its protein is CASSLNTGTSDGQFF. The gene calls are TRBV11-2 and TRBJ2-1; D may be TRBD1 or TRBD2 (5 bases each). The germline V gene encodes CDR1 SGHAT and CDR2 FQNNGV. The CDR3 has 15 residues. V lost 5 bases to trimming and J lost 12 bases, with 23 bases between them.